What follows is one T cell receptor beta chain and its context. RNA, at about 0.45 to 1 ug, was reverse transcribed with random hexamers. Multiplex immunoSEQ PCR targeted 54 Vbeta and 13 Jbeta TCR beta segments. MiXCR was run by TCRdb on the immunoSEQ multiplex PCR reads, yielding one entry per CDR3 protein. The repertoire holds 200,000 or so distinct CDR3 sequences, with about 95% as singletons. These data belong to a study of CD8 T cells in Susac syndrome. This CDR3 spans 16 amino acids. CDR1 is LGHNA and CDR2 is YNFKEQ in the germline V gene. V was trimmed by 0 bases and J by 1 base, leaving 12 bases between them. The patients who served as multiple sclerosis controls were treatment-naive and had stable or active relapsing-remitting disease that fulfilled the revised McDonald criteria. Isolation of CD8+ and CD4+ T cells was performed negatively, whereas enrichment of TEMRA cells was done by FACS.

The rearrangement uses TRBV4-2 and TRBJ1-1; no definite D call. The receptor's source is a human donor with multiple sclerosis. The specimen sequenced was CD4+ T cells from PBMCs. The CDR3 sequence: CASSQDVSDSNTEAFF. As DNA, the CDR3 is TGTGCCAGCAGCCAAGATGTTTCCGATTCGAACACTGAAGCTTTCTTT.